This entry lists 19 T cell receptor beta chains sequenced from one sample in a study of T cell responses to AZD1222 COVID-19 vaccine. The protocol was immunoSEQ multiplex PCR, while the TCRdb copy is restricted to in-frame clones and leaves out a portion. This table has 100,000 to 120,000 clones, 94% appearing once. The sample was peripheral blood, taken 28 days after the second AZD1222 dose. The receptors originated from an adult who received the AZD1222 COVID-19 vaccine.

The chain uses TRBV2 and TRBJ1-1; D not resolved. V was pared by 3 bases and J by 5 bases, with 10 bases between. The germline CDR1 and CDR2 sequences are SNHLY and FYNNEI. This CDR3 comprises 13 residues. The CDR3 sequence is CASSDSGWTEAFF. As DNA, the CDR3 is TGTGCCAGCAGTGATTCTGGATGGACTGAAGCTTTCTTT.

This clone was detected ten times or more. This CDR3 reads CATSDLGGAQHF. CDR3 coding DNA: TGTGCCACCAGTGATTTAGGGGGGGCCCAGCATTTT. The chain recombines TRBV24-1 with TRBJ1-5; D possibly corresponds to TRBD1 (6 bases). The CDR3 extends over 12 amino acids. Germline assignment: CDR1 KGHDR and CDR2 SFDVKD. Trimming removed 1 base from V and 11 bases from J, with 8 bases in between.

V usage is TRBV12-3 or TRBV12-4 and J usage is TRBJ1-2, with D perhaps matching TRBD1 (6 bases). The CDR3 spans 11 residues. Trimming cost V 5 bases and J 8 bases, with 9 bases left between them. The CDR3 sequence is CASSTGNGYTF. CDR3 nucleotide sequence: TGTGCCAGCAGTACAGGGAACGGCTACACCTTC.

Comments on this clone: Different DNA sequences within this sample yield the same CDR3. This chain uses TRBV6-5 with TRBJ1-2; 8 bases agree with TRBD1. This CDR3 is built from 13 residues. CDR1 is MNHEY, CDR2 SVGAGI, per germline. J lost 2 bases, V lost 7 bases, and 3 bases had no gene match. CDR3 nucleotides: TGTGCCAGCATTTCAGGGGGCAACTATGGCTACACCTTC. Its protein product is CASISGGNYGYTF.

The CDR3 is CASGLGEQYF. CDR3 coding DNA: TGTGCCAGCGGCTTGGGCGAGCAGTACTTC. The rearrangement joins TRBV3-1 (or the pseudogene TRBV3-2) to TRBJ2-7; D uncertain. V lost 8 bases and J 6 bases, leaving 8 bases between the germline ends. Germline V gene sequence: CDR1 LGHDT, CDR2 YNNKEL (reference sequence). This CDR3 region has 10 residues.

The chain has TRBV10-3 and TRBJ2-1; D is perhaps TRBD2 (5 bases). The germline CDR1 and CDR2 sequences are ENHRY and SYGVKD. V was pared by 0 bases and J by 8 bases, with 17 bases between. The CDR3 spans 16 residues. DNA for the CDR3: TGTGCCATCAGTGAGTCTAGGACGGGGAGATTGCATGAGCAGTTCTTC. This sequence encodes CAISESRTGRLHEQFF.

J is TRBJ2-1 and V is TRBV11-3; D is unclear. This CDR3 has 12 residues. The V end lost 4 bases, the J end lost 3 bases, and 4 bases lay between the germline ends. Germline V gives CDR1 SGHNT, CDR2 YENEEA. DNA for the CDR3: TGTGCCAGCAGCTCGGACTACAATGAGCAGTTCTTC. Its protein is CASSSDYNEQFF.

This clone appeared once. The gene calls are TRBV13 and TRBJ1-6, with no clear D. The CDR3 runs to 16 residues. The germline V gene encodes CDR1 PRHDT and CDR2 FYEKMQ (reference sequence). V dropped 3 bases and J dropped 5 bases, with 14 bases sitting between them. CDR3: CASSLGTPKDNSPLHF. The CDR3 nucleotides read TGTGCCAGCAGCTTGGGCACTCCTAAGGATAATTCACCCCTCCACTTT.

The rearrangement links TRBV6-5 to TRBJ1-5; TRBD1 aligns across 7 bases. Germline V gene data show CDR1 as MNHEY and CDR2 as SVGAGI. This CDR3 comprises 15 residues. J gave up 0 bases and V 6 bases, and 5 bases lay outside the gene matches. The CDR3 region is CASSTGAHSNQPQHF. The CDR3 DNA sequence: TGTGCCAGCAGCACAGGGGCCCATAGCAATCAGCCCCAGCATTTT.

The CDR3 protein is CASSLLAGGSPLGETQYF. CDR3 nucleotides: TGTGCCAGCAGTCTCCTGGCAGGGGGCTCCCCACTGGGGGAGACCCAGTACTTC. The chain is built from TRBV6-6 and TRBJ2-5; 8 bases line up with TRBD1. Germline V gene data show CDR1 as MNHNY and CDR2 as SVGAGI (reference sequence). The length of the CDR3 is 18 residues. V shed 5 bases, J shed 5 bases, and the junction held 19 bases outside the gene matches.

The genes are TRBV18 and TRBJ1-1; 10 bases map to TRBD1. CDR1 and CDR2 (germline): KGHSH, LQKENI. CDR3 length: 18 residues. With 6 bases clipped from V and 4 bases from J, the junction kept 17 bases outside the gene matches. The CDR3 nucleotides are TGTGCCAGCTCCCAAACGGGACAGGGGATGGGTCCCTCCACTGAAGCTTTCTTT. Its translation: CASSQTGQGMGPSTEAFF.

V and J are TRBV5-1 and TRBJ1-1; D gene uncertain. The V end lost 1 base, the J end lost 0 bases, and 10 bases lay between the germline ends. Per germline, CDR1 SGHRS and CDR2 YFSETQ. This CDR3 is built from 15 residues. The DNA for the CDR3 is TGCGCCAGCAGCTTGCATCCTACTTTGAACACTGAAGCTTTCTTT. It specifies CASSLHPTLNTEAFF. The entire variable domain, with the rest obtained from reference TRBV5-1 and TRBJ1-1, is as follows: KAGVTQTPRYLIKTRGQQVTLSCSPISGHRSVSWYQQTPGQGLQFLFEYFSETQRNKGNFPGRFSGRQFSNSRSEMNVSTLELGDSALYLCASSLHPTLNTEAFFGQGTRLTVV.

The gene calls are TRBV6-5 and TRBJ1-2; 7 bases map to TRBD1. This CDR3 region has 13 residues. The germline gives CDR1 MNHEY, CDR2 SVGAGI. With V trimmed by 6 bases and J by 7 bases, 8 bases remained unmatched. The CDR3 DNA is TGTGCCAGCAGGCAACAGGGGAAAGGTGGCTACACCTTC. Translating it yields CASRQQGKGGYTF.

This sequence joins TRBV7-9 and TRBJ1-2; the match to TRBD1 covers 7 bases. The CDR3 length is 15 residues. CDR1 SEHNR and CDR2 FQNEAQ come from the germline V gene (reference sequence). V lost 3 bases and J lost 2; bases outside the gene matches: 6. The CDR3 coding sequence is TGTGCCAGCAGCTTCCATTCGGGACAGAACTATGGCTACACCTTC. Protein product: CASSFHSGQNYGYTF.

This chain connects TRBV27 to TRBJ2-7; D unclear. V lost 6 bases and J 3 bases, leaving 12 bases between the germline ends. The CDR3 extends over 13 amino acids. CDR1 and CDR2 (germline): MNHEY, SMNVEV (reference sequence). In nucleotides, the CDR3 is TGTGCCAGCAGACCCACCCCCCACTACGAGCAGTACTTC. Protein sequence: CASRPTPHYEQYF.

The chain uses TRBV27 and TRBJ1-5, with no clear D. Germline V CDR1 and CDR2: MNHEY, SMNVEV (reference sequence). The CDR3 is 14 residues long. V was cut by 2 bases and J by 7 bases, with 12 bases left in between. DNA of the CDR3: TGTGCCAGCAGTTTAGCGTCAATCGGGCAGCCCCAGCATTTT. It translates to CASSLASIGQPQHF.

The chain joins TRBV12-3 or TRBV12-4 to TRBJ1-5; D is undetermined. The V end was cut by 5 bases, the J end by 6 bases, with 8 bases between. This CDR3 is built from 12 residues. CDR3 sequence reads: CASSPTGQPQHF. The DNA of the CDR3 is TGTGCCAGCAGTCCAACGGGTCAGCCCCAGCATTTT.

CDR3 region: CSVATGVRETQYF. CDR3 nucleotide sequence: TGCAGCGTTGCAACAGGGGTGCGGGAGACCCAGTACTTC. V and J are TRBV29-1 and TRBJ2-5, with TRBD1 identical over 7 bases. The germline CDR1 and CDR2 sequences are SQVTM and ANQGSEA. The CDR3 totals 13 residues. Trimming cost V 4 bases and J 5 bases; bases outside gene matches: 7.

This rearrangement joins TRBV11-2 to TRBJ1-2, with 7 bases fitting TRBD1. Germline trimming cut 0 bases from V and 8 bases from J; bases unmatched to any gene: 6. This CDR3 spans 14 amino acids. Germline V gives CDR1 SGHAT, CDR2 FQNNGV. CDR3 DNA sequence: TGTGCCAGCAGCTTAGACCCCAGGGGGTTAGGCTACACCTTC. Protein product: CASSLDPRGLGYTF. Full variable domain (outside the CDR3, taken from reference TRBV11-2 and TRBJ1-2): EAGVAQSPRYKIIEKRQSVAFWCNPISGHATLYWYQQILGQGPKLLIQFQNNGVVDDSQLPKDRFSAERLKGVDSTLKIQPAKLEDSAVYLCASSLDPRGLGYTFGSGTRLTVV.